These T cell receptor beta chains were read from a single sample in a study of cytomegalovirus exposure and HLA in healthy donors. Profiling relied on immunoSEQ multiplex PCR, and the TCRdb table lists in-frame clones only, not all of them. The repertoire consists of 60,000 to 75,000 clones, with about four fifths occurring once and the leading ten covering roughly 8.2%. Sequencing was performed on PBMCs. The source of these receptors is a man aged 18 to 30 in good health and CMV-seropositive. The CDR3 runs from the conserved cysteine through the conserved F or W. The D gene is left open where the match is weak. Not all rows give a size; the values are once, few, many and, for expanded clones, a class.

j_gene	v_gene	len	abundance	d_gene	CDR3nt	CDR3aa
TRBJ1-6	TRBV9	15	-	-	TGTGCCAGCAGCGTACGGGCAGGGCAAAATTCACCCCTCCACTTT	CASSVRAGQNSPLHF
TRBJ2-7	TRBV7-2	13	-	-	TGTGCCAGCAGCCGCGCGGTGACCCACGAGCAGTACTTC	CASSRAVTHEQYF
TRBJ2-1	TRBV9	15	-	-	TGTGCCAGCAGCGTACGCGGGGAACCCTACAATGAGCAGTTCTTC	CASSVRGEPYNEQFF
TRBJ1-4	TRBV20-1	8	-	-	TGCATCTTACAGGCCCTGTTTTTT	CILQALFF
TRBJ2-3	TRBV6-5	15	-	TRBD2	TGTGCCAGCAGTCGACTAGCGGGGGCCCGGGATACGCAGTATTTT	CASSRLAGARDTQYF
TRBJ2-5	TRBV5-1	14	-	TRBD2	TGCGCCAGCAGTCTACTAGCGGGGGAAGAGACCCAGTACTTC	CASSLLAGEETQYF
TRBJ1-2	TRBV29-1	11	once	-	TGCAGCGTGATGACAGGTTATGGCTACACCTTC	CSVMTGYGYTF
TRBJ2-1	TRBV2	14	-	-	TGTGCCAGCAGCGACTCGAGCTCCTACAATGAGCAGTTCTTC	CASSDSSSYNEQFF
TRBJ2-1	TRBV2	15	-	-	TGTGCCAGCAGTGTCGGGGGTGGGTCCTACAATGAGCAGTTCTTC	CASSVGGGSYNEQFF
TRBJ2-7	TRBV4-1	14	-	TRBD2	TGCGCCAGCAGCCATAGCGGGGAAGGCTACGAGCAGTACTTC	CASSHSGEGYEQYF
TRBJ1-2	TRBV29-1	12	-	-	TGCAGCGTTGAACCTGAGATATATGGCTACACCTTC	CSVEPEIYGYTF
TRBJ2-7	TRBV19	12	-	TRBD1	TGTGCCAGTAGGCGCACAGGGGGTCGGCAGTACTTC	CASRRTGGRQYF
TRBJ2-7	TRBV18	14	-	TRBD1	TGTGCCAGCTCACCGGGACAGGGATCCTACGAGCAGTACTTC	CASSPGQGSYEQYF
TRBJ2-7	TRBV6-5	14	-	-	TGTGCCAGCAGTTACTCTGGGAGCTCCTACGAGCAGTACTTC	CASSYSGSSYEQYF
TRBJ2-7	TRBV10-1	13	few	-	TGCGCCAGCAGTGCGAGACTCTGGGACGAGCAGTACTTC	CASSARLWDEQYF
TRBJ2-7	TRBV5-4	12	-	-	TGTGCCAGCAGCTTCGGCAGGGGCGAGCAGTACTTC	CASSFGRGEQYF
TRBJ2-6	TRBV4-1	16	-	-	TGCGCCAGCAGCCAAGAGGGCTTCTCTGGGGCCAACGTCCTGACTTTC	CASSQEGFSGANVLTF
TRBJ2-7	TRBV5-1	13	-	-	TGCGCCAGCAGCTTGGCCAGGGCCTACGAGCAGTACTTC	CASSLARAYEQYF
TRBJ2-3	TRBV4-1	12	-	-	TGCGCCAGCAGCTCCAACACAGATACGCAGTATTTT	CASSSNTDTQYF
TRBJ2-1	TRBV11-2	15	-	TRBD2	TGTGCCAGCAGCTATCTAGCGGGGCCTGACAATGAGCAGTTCTTC	CASSYLAGPDNEQFF
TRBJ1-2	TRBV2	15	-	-	TGTGCCAGCAGTGAAGCTTTGGCGGTGAACTATGGCTACACCTTC	CASSEALAVNYGYTF
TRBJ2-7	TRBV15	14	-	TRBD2	TGTGCCACCAGCAGAGAGCGGGAGCGCTACGAGCAGTACTTC	CATSRERERYEQYF
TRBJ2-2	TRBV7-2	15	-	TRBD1	TGTGCCAGCACGCCAGGGGGCGCGGGCACCGGGGAGCTGTTTTTT	CASTPGGAGTGELFF
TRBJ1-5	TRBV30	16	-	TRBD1	TGTGCCTGGAGTGTACGGGGGACAGCGACTAATCAGCCCCAGCATTTT	CAWSVRGTATNQPQHF
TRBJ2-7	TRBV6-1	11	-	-	TGTGCCAGCCAACGGGAGTACGAGCAGTACTTC	CASQREYEQYF
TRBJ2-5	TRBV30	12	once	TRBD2	TGTGCCTACCAAGCGGGGGGAGAGACCCAGTACTTC	CAYQAGGETQYF
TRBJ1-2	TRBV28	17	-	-	TGTGCCAGCAGTTCTGGAACGACAGTTTTGGGTCCCTATGGCTACACCTTC	CASSSGTTVLGPYGYTF
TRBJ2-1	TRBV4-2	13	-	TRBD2	TGTGCCAGCAGCCAAGCGGGGGGGATCGAGCAGTTCTTC	CASSQAGGIEQFF
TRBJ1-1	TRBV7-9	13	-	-	TGTGCCAGCAGCTTCGTGCCGGAGGGGGAAGCTTTCTTT	CASSFVPEGEAFF
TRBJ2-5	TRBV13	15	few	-	TGTGCCAGCAGCTTAGGTGCGGGGAGCCAAGAGACCCAGTACTTC	CASSLGAGSQETQYF
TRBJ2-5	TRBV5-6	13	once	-	TGTGCCAGCAGACGGCCTCCAGGAGAGACCCAGTACTTC	CASRRPPGETQYF
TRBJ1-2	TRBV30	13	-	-	TGTGCCTGGAGTGGGGGCGGGGGTGGTGGCTACACCTTC	CAWSGGGGGGYTF
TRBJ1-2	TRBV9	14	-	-	TGTGCCAGCAGCGTACGGGGGGCTGACTATGGCTACACCTTC	CASSVRGADYGYTF
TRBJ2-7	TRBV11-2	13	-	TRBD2	TGTGCCAGCAGCTTAGGACTAGCTGACGAGCAGTACTTC	CASSLGLADEQYF
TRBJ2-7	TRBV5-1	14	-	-	TGCGCCAGCAGCTCCGGACAGCCTCCCTACGAGCAGTACTTC	CASSSGQPPYEQYF
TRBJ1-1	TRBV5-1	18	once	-	TGCGCCAGCAGCTTGGAACCCCTAAATGTTTTGATTAACACTGAAGCTTTCTTT	CASSLEPLNVLINTEAFF
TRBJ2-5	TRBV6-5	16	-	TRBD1	TGTGCCAGCAGTTACTCGACTAGGACAGGGGACGGGACCCAGTACTTC	CASSYSTRTGDGTQYF
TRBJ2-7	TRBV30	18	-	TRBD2	TGTGCCTGGAGTCCAGTCGAGAGACTAGCGGGAGCCCGGAACGAGCAGTACTTC	CAWSPVERLAGARNEQYF
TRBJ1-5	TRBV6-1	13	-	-	TGTGCCAGCAGTGATTTTAATCATCAGCCCCAGCATTTT	CASSDFNHQPQHF
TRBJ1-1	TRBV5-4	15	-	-	TGTGCCAGCAGCCCGGGGGACGTCCGGAACACTGAAGCTTTCTTT	CASSPGDVRNTEAFF
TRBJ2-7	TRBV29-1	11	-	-	TGCAGCGTTGGGGACACCTACGAGCAGTACTTC	CSVGDTYEQYF
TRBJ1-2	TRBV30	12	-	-	TGTGCCTGGGAAAAGACACTCTATGGCTACACCTTC	CAWEKTLYGYTF
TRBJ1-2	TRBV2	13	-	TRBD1	TGTGCCAGCAGTGAAGAGACAGGGGCTGGCTACACCTTC	CASSEETGAGYTF
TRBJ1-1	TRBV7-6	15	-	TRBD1	TGTGCCAGCAGCCGGGACAGCTCTATGAACACTGAAGCTTTCTTT	CASSRDSSMNTEAFF
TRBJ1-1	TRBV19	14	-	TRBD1	TGTGCCAGTAGTCCCGGGACAGGGTCGAGTTCAGCTTTCTTT	CASSPGTGSSSAFF
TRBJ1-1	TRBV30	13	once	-	TGTGCCTGGCGAAACAGCTTGAACACTGAAGCTTTCTTT	CAWRNSLNTEAFF
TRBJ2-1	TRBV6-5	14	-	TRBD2	TGTGCCACACAGCGGGGCCCGGGCCTTAATGAGCAGTTCTTC	CATQRGPGLNEQFF
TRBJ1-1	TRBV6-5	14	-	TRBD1	TGTGCCAGCAGTTACTCGGAAGCTCAGGGGGGAGCTTTCTTT	CASSYSEAQGGAFF
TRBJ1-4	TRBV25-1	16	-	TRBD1	TGTGCCAGCAGTGAGATCCGGGACAGGGGGGGTGAAAAACTGTTTTTT	CASSEIRDRGGEKLFF
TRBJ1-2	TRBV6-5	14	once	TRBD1	TGTGCCAGCAGTCAGCGGGACAGGGCTGAAGGCTACACCTTC	CASSQRDRAEGYTF
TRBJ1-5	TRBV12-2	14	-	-	TGTGCAAGTCGCTTCACGTGGGAGAATCAGCCCCAGCATTTT	CASRFTWENQPQHF
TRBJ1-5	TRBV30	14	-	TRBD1	TGTGCCTGTGGGGGACAGTATGGCAATCAGCCCCAGCATTTT	CACGGQYGNQPQHF
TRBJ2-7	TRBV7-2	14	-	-	TGTGCCAGCAGCCCTCAGGTGCGGGCGGACCCTGGTTACTTC	CASSPQVRADPGYF
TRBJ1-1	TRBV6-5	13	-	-	TGTGCCAGCAGTTATTCTAGGTGGAGCTCAGCTTTCTTT	CASSYSRWSSAFF
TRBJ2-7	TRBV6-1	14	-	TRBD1	TGTGCCAGCATGGGACAGGCAAGCTCCTACGAGCAGTACTTC	CASMGQASSYEQYF
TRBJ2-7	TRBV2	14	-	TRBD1	TGTGCCAGCAGTGAATCGGGACAGGGATATAGTCAGTACTTC	CASSESGQGYSQYF
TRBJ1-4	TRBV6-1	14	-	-	TGTGCCAGCAGCGAGGGAGGGGCTAATGAAAAACTGTTTTTT	CASSEGGANEKLFF
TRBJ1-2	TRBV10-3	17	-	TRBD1	TGTGCCATCAGTGATACAACGACAGGGAAAGCTAACTATGGCTACACCTTC	CAISDTTTGKANYGYTF
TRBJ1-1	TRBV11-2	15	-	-	TGTGCCAGCAGCTTAGGGGGAGGACTGAACACTGAAGCTTTCTTT	CASSLGGGLNTEAFF
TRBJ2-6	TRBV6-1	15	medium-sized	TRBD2	TGTGCCAGCTCGGGCGGGAGCTCTGGGGCCAACGTCCTGACTTTC	CASSGGSSGANVLTF